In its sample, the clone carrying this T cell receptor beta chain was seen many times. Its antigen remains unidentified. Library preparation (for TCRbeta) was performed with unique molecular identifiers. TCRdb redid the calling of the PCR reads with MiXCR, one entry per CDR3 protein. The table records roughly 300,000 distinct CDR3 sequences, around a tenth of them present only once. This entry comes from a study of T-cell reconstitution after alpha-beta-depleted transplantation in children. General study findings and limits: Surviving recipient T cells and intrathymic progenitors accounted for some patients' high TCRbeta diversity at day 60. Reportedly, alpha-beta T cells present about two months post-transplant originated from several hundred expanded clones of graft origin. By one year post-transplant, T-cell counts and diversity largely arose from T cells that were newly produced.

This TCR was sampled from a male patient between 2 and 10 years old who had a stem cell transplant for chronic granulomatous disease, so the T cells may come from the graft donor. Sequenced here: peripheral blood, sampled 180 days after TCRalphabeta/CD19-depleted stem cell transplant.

The CDR3 spells CASSDNDSYEQYF. The CDR3 DNA reads as TGCGCCAGCAGCGATAACGACTCCTACGAGCAGTACTTC. The chain couples TRBV5-1 to TRBJ2-7; D unclear. With 4 bases removed from V and 0 bases from J, the gap between germline ends came to 8 bases. Germline V gene data show CDR1 as SGHRS and CDR2 as YFSETQ. This CDR3 comprises 13 residues.